This TCR beta chain was sequenced for a study of T-cell memory formation after mild COVID-19. The germline V gene encodes CDR1 MGHRA and CDR2 YSYEKL. The CDR3 contains 16 residues. V dropped 3 bases and J dropped 6; count of bases not matched to a gene: 9. A single record per CDR3 protein comes from TCRdb applying MiXCR to the 5' RACE reads. Found here are 200,000 to 250,000 distinct CDR3 sequences, over 9% of them singletons; the top ten hold 3.5% to 4%. This clonotype turned up a few times. The chain employs TRBV4-1 and TRBJ2-5; 11 bases are shared with TRBD1. The source of this sequence is a man aged 18 to 30 who had mild COVID-19 (a few samples of this study predate the infection). Cell type and time point are not known. The specimen was PBMCs or a T cell subset sorted from them (not recorded which). CDR3 region: CASSQLTGTGGQTQYF. Written as DNA, the CDR3 is TGCGCCAGCAGCCAGCTGACCGGGACAGGGGGTCAGACCCAGTACTTC.